This T cell receptor beta chain was recorded in a study of T cell responses to AZD1222 COVID-19 vaccine. Study outcomes and limitations: The donors showed a predominance of white British ancestry and of females, with possible underestimation of clonal diversity. Sampling that yielded the repertoires occurred only after the peak T cell response. At baseline, just 6 or 7 AZD1222 recipients tested seropositive. Unmutated regions of variants are reportedly targeted by nearly half of spike-specific TCRs.

CDR1 is SQVTM and CDR2 is ANQGSEA in the germline V gene. The CDR3 has 16 residues. On this clone itself: No antigen is known for it. At one end the junction does not follow the germline gene, possibly because of a read error.

Clones were sequenced by immunoSEQ multiplex PCR, and TCRdb holds only the in-frame ones, with some missing. This sample has roughly 130,000 clones, with roughly 94% found just once. Here the sequenced sample was peripheral blood, taken on day 0 of AZD1222 vaccination. This receptor was identified in an adult in good health. The chain employs TRBV29-1 and TRBJ2-1; 14 bases are a match to TRBD2. The CDR3 loop is CSVAGTSGSSNNEQFF. CDR3 bases: TGCAGCGTTGCCGGGACTAGCGGGAGCTCCAACAATGAGCAGTTCTTC.